This is a list of T cell receptor beta chains from one sample in a study of T cells in Graves' hyperthyroidism and ophthalmopathy. One entry per CDR3 protein, called by TCRdb with MiXCR from the multiplex PCR reads. The sample has a few hundred thousand distinct CDR3 sequences, approximately 14% seen once. The sample comprised blood. These receptor sequences come from a woman in her twenties or thirties with Graves' ophthalmopathy. The CDR3 runs from the conserved cysteine through the conserved F or W. D genes are given only for firm matches. Clone size is shown for a subset of rows, as once, few, many or a class of expanded clone.

many	-	TRBV13	TRBJ1-1	TGTGCCAGCAGCTTTTGGTCGTGGGGGGGAGTGGAAGCTTTCTTT	CASSFWSWGGVEAFF
many	-	TRBV15	TRBJ2-7	TGTGCCACCAGCAGAGATAGGGTAGGGAGTCTCTACGAGCAGTACTTC	CATSRDRVGSLYEQYF
many	-	TRBV12-3/TRBV12-4	TRBJ1-1	TGTGCCAGCAAATATTCAGGGGTGTACACTGAAGCTTTCTTT	CASKYSGVYTEAFF
many	-	TRBV20-1	TRBJ2-2	TGCAGTGCTAGATTTGGTCTAGCCCGAGGCACCGGGGAGCTGTTTTTT	CSARFGLARGTGELFF
many	-	TRBV11-2	TRBJ2-7	TGTGCCAGCAGCCTTAGGAAAGGCAGGACCTATTCCATCTACGAGCAGTACTTC	CASSLRKGRTYSIYEQYF
-	-	TRBV19	TRBJ2-5	TGTGCCAGTAGGGTCGACAGGAGGGAGTCCGGGACCCAGTACTTC	CASRVDRRESGTQYF
many	-	TRBV5-6	TRBJ1-2	TGTGCCAGCAGCTTGGGTACCAGGCCCGGTGGCTATGGCTACACCTTC	CASSLGTRPGGYGYTF
many	TRBD1	TRBV5-1	TRBJ1-6	TGCGCCAGCAGATATGACAGGGGGTTGGACAATTCACCCCTCCACTTT	CASRYDRGLDNSPLHF
many	-	TRBV6-1	TRBJ1-1	TGTGCCAGCAGTTCCGGGAGGTGGACTGAAGCTTTCTTT	CASSSGRWTEAFF
-	-	TRBV29-1	TRBJ2-6	TGCAGCATCTCAGTCGGGGCCAACGTCCTGACTTTC	CSISVGANVLTF
-	TRBD1	TRBV10-2	TRBJ1-4	TGCGCCAGCAGGGCCTCGCTGGGACAGGGAGCTAATGAAAAACTGTTTTTT	CASRASLGQGANEKLFF
many	-	TRBV2	TRBJ2-6	TGTGCCAGCAGGAGGGAATCCTCTGGGGCCAACGTCCTGACTTTC	CASRRESSGANVLTF
many	-	TRBV12-5	TRBJ2-3	TGTGCTAGTGGTTTTGCGGGCGGTACGCAGTATTTT	CASGFAGGTQYF
few	TRBD1	TRBV2	TRBJ2-2	TGTGCCGGCAGTAGGGACAGTAACACCGGGGAGCTGTTTTTT	CAGSRDSNTGELFF